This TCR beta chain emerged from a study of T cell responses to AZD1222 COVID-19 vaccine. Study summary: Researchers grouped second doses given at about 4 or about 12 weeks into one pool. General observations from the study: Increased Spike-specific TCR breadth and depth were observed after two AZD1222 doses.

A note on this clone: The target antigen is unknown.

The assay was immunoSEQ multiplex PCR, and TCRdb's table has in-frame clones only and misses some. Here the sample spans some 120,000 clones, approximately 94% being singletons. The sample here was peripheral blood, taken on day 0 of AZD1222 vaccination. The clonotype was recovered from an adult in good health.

The CDR3 reads CASSLGPSSYNEQFF. The DNA of the CDR3 is TGTGCCAGCAGCCTAGGGCCCAGCTCCTACAATGAGCAGTTCTTC. The rearrangement joins TRBV7-2 to TRBJ2-1; D gene ambiguous. CDR3 length: 15 amino acids. V shed 5 bases and J shed 0 bases, with 11 bases lying between them. Germline loops: CDR1 SGHTA, CDR2 FQGNSA.